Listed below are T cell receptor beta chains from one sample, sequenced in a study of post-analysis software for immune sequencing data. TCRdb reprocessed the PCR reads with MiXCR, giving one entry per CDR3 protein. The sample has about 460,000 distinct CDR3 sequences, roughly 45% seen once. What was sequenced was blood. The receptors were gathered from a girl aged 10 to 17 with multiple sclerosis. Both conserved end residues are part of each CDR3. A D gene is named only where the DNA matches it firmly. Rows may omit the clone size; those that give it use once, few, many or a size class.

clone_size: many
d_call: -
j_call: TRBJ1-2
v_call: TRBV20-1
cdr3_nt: TGCAGTGCTAGTTGGGAGAACTATGGCTACACCTTC
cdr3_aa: CSASWENYGYTF

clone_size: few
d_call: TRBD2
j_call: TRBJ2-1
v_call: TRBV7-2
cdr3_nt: TGTGCCAGCAGCTTAGAGCGGGAGGGCAATGAGCAGTTCTTC
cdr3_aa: CASSLEREGNEQFF

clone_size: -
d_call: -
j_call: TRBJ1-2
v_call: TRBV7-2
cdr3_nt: TGTGCCAGCAGCTTAGAACACAGACCCTCGATCGGCTACACCTTC
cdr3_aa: CASSLEHRPSIGYTF

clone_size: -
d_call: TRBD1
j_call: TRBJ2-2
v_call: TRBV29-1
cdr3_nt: TGCAGCGCGTCGGGACAGGGCGTCGGGGAGCTGTTTTTT
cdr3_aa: CSASGQGVGELFF

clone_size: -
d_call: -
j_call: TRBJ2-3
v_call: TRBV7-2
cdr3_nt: TGTGCCAGCAGCTCTCCAGGGTATAAAGTAGTTACGCAGTATTTT
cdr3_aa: CASSSPGYKVVTQYF

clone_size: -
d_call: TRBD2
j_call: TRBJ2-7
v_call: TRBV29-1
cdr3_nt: TGCAGCGTCGGAATTAGCGGGGGTTACGAGCAGTACTTC
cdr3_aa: CSVGISGGYEQYF

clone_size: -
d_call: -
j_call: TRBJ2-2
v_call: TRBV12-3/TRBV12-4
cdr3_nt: TGTGCCAGCAGTTTTGAGGCGGAGAACTCCGGGGAGCTGTTTTTT
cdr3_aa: CASSFEAENSGELFF

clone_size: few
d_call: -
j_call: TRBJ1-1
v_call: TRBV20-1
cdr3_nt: TGCAGTGCTAGTAAGAGGGTGGCTGAAGCTTTCTTT
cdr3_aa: CSASKRVAEAFF

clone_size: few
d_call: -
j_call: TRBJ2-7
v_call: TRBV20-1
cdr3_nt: TGCAGTGCTAAGGAGGGAAGCTCCTACAATGAGCAGTACTTC
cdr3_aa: CSAKEGSSYNEQYF

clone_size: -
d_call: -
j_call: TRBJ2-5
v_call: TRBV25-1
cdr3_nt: TGTGCCAGCAGTGAAGGGGCTGAGACCCAGTACTTC
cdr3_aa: CASSEGAETQYF

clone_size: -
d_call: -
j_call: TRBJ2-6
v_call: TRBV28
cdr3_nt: TGTGCCAGCAGTGTTGGACCCCTCCCTGGGGCCAACGTCCTGACTTTC
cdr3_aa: CASSVGPLPGANVLTF

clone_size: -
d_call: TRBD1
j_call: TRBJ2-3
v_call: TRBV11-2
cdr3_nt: TGTGCCAGCAGCTATTCGGGACAGAACACAGATACGCAGTATTTT
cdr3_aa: CASSYSGQNTDTQYF

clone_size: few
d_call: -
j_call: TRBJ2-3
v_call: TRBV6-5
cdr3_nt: TGTGCCAGCAGTTACCCGGGTAAAACAGATACGCAGTATTTT
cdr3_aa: CASSYPGKTDTQYF

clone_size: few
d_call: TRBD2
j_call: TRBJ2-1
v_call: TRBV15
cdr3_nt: TGTGCCACCAGCAGAGATATATACCGGGTCGAGGGAGGGAGCTCCTACAATGAGCAGTTCTTC
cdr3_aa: CATSRDIYRVEGGSSYNEQFF

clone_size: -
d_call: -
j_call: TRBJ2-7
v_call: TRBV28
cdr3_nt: TGTGCCAGCAGGGGGCCGGGGCCCTACGAGCAGTACTTC
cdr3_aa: CASRGPGPYEQYF

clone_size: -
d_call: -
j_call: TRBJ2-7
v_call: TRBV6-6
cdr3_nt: TGTGCCAGCAGTTACTCTTCTAGCGTCCCCCCCGAGCAGTACTTC
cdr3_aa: CASSYSSSVPPEQYF

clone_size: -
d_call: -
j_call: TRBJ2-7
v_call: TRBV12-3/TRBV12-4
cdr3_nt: TGTGCCAGCAGTTTAGCGCGGACCGCTACCTACGAGCAGTACTTC
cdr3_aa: CASSLARTATYEQYF

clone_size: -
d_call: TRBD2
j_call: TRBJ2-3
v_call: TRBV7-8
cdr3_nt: TGTGCCAGCAGCTTTTGGCGGGAGAAAGATACGCAGTATTTT
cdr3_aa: CASSFWREKDTQYF

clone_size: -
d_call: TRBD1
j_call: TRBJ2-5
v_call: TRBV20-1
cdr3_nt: TGCAGTGCTCTTCGGACAGGAGAAGAGACCCAGTACTTC
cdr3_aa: CSALRTGEETQYF

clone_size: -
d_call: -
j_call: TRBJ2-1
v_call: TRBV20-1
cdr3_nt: TGCAGTGCTAGAGATACCAACCAGGTCTTTGAGCAGTTCTTC
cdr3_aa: CSARDTNQVFEQFF

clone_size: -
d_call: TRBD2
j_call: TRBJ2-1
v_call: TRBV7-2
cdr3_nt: TGTGCCAGCAGCTCCCACCTTCTAGCGGGGTTCTACAATGAGCAGTTCTTC
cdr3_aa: CASSSHLLAGFYNEQFF

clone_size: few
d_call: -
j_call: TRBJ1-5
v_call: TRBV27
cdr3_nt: TGTGCCAGCAGTTTATCGGTCAGGCAGGGCAATCAGCCCCAGCATTTT
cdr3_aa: CASSLSVRQGNQPQHF

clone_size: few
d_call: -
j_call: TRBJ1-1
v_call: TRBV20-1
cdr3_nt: TGCAGTGCTAGAGATCTTAACACTGAAGCTTTCTTT
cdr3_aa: CSARDLNTEAFF

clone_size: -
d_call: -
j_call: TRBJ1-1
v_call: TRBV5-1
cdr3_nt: TGCGCCAGCAGCTTGGATCCGCCGGGGGCAATGAACACTGAAGCTTTCTTT
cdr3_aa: CASSLDPPGAMNTEAFF

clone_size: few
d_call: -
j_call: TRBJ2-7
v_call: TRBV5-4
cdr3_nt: TGTGCCAGCAGCGATCAGGGGTTCTACTCCTACGAGCAGTACTTC
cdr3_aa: CASSDQGFYSYEQYF

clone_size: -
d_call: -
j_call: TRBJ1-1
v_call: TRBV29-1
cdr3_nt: TGCAGCGTTGATCTCCAGGGGACGAACACTGAAGCTTTCTTT
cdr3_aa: CSVDLQGTNTEAFF

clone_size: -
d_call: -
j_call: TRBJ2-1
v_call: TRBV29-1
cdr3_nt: TGCAGCGTTGAGCTGACTTGGGGTTGGTCCTACAATGAGCAGTTCTTC
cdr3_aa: CSVELTWGWSYNEQFF

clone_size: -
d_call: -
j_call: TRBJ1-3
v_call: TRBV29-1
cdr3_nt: TGCAGCGTCCACTCTGGAAACACCATATATTTT
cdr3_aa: CSVHSGNTIYF

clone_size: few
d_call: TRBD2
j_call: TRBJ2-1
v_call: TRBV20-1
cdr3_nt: TGCAGTGCTCCACTAGCGGGAGGCCAGATCGGTGAGCAGTTCTTC
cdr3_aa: CSAPLAGGQIGEQFF

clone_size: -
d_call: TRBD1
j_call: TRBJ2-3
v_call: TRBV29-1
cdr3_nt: TGCAGCGTTAGGTTGGGACAGGGTACAGATACGCAGTATTTT
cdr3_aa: CSVRLGQGTDTQYF

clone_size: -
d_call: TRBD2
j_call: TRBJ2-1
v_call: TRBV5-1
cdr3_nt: TGCGCCAGCAGCTTGGTTAGCGGGAGGCGGAATGAGCAGTTCTTC
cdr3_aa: CASSLVSGRRNEQFF

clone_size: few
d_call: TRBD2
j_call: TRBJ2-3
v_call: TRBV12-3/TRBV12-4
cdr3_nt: TGTGCCAGCAGACTAGCGGGAGTAGATACGCAGTATTTT
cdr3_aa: CASRLAGVDTQYF

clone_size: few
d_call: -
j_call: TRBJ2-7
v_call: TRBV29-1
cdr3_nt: TGCAGCGTTGAAGGGCGGGGACCGAGCTACGAGCAGTACTTC
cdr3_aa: CSVEGRGPSYEQYF

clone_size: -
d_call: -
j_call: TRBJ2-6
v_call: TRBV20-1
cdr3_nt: TGCAGTGCTAGAGTTCGGCCGGCGGGCGGGGCCAACGTCCTGACTTTC
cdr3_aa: CSARVRPAGGANVLTF

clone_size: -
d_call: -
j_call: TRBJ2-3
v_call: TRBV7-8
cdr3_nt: TGTGCCAGCAGCATTTATCAAGCCAGGTCCAGGGGTAGGAATACGCAGTATTTT
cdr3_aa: CASSIYQARSRGRNTQYF

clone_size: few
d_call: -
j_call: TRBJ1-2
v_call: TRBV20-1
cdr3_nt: TGCAGTGCTCTCAGGGACGATGGCTACACCTTC
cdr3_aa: CSALRDDGYTF

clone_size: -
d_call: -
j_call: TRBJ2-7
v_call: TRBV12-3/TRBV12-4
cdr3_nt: TGTGCCAGCAGCCGGACGGGCCACACCCAGTACTTC
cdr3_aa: CASSRTGHTQYF

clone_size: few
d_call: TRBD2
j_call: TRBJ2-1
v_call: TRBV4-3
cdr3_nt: TGCGCCAGCAGAGGTATTCTAGCGGGAGTACAGGGTGAGCAGTTCTTC
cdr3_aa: CASRGILAGVQGEQFF

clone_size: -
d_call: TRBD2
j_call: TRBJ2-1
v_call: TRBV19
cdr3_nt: TGTGCCAGTAGCCCAGAAGCGGGAGCTCACAATGAGCAGTTCTTC
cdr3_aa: CASSPEAGAHNEQFF

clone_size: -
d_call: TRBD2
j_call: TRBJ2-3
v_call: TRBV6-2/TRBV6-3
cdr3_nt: TGTGCCAGCAGACGTAGCGGGACGAGCACAGATACGCAGTATTTT
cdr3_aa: CASRRSGTSTDTQYF

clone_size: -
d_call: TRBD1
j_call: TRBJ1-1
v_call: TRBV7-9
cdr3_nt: TGTGCCAGCAGCTTTCGCGGACAGGGCTCAATGAACACTGAAGCTTTCTTT
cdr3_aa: CASSFRGQGSMNTEAFF

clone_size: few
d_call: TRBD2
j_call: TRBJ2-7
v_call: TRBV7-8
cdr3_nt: TGTGCCAGCAGCTTGGGGGTGGCTAGCGGGAGCTCCTACGAGCAGTACTTC
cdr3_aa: CASSLGVASGSSYEQYF

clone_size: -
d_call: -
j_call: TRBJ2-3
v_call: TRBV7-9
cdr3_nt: TGTGCCAGCAGCATCAAAACAGATACGCAGTATTTT
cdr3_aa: CASSIKTDTQYF

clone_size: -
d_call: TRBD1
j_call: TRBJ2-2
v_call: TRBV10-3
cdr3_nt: TGTGCCATCAGGACAGGGGAGGCGAACACCGGGGAGCTGTTTTTT
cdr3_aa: CAIRTGEANTGELFF

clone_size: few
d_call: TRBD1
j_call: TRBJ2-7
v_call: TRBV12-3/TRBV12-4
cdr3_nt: TGTGCCAGCAGTTTTGGACAGGGACCGGACGAGCAGTACTTC
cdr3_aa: CASSFGQGPDEQYF

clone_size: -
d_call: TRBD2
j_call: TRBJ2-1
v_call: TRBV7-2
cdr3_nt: TGTGCCAGCAGTAAAATGACTAGCAGCTCCTACAATGAGCAGTTCTTC
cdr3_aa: CASSKMTSSSYNEQFF

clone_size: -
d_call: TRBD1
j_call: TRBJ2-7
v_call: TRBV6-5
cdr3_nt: TGTGCCAGCAGTGACCGAGGACAGGGAGCCTACGAGCAGTACTTC
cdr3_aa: CASSDRGQGAYEQYF

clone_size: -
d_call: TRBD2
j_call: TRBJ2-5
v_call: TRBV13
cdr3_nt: TGTGCCAGCACCTTAAAAGCGGGAAAAGGAGAGACCCAGTACTTC
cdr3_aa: CASTLKAGKGETQYF

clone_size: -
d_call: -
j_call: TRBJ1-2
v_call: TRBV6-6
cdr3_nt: TGTGCCAGCAGCCTACCGGGGGAGGGTACTAACTATGGCTACACCTTC
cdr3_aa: CASSLPGEGTNYGYTF

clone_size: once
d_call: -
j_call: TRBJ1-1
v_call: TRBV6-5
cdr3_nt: TGTGCCAGCTATCGTGGTGTTGCCACTGAAGCTTTCTTT
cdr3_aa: CASYRGVATEAFF

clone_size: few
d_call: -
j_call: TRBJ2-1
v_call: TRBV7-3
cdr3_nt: TGTGCCAGCAGCTTTTCTAGGGGGGGACCTCACAATGAGCAGTTCTTC
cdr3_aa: CASSFSRGGPHNEQFF

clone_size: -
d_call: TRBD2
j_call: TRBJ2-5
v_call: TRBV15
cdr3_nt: TGTGCCACCAGCAGAGTTCTAGGGCTAGCGGGTTTAGAGACCCAGTACTTC
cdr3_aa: CATSRVLGLAGLETQYF

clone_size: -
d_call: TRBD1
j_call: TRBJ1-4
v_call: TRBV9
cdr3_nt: TGTGCCAGCAGCGTTACCGGGACAGCGGACGAAAAACTGTTTTTT
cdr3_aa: CASSVTGTADEKLFF

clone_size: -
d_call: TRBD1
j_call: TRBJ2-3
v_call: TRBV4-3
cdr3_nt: TGCGCCAGCAGCAATCGACAGGGGGCAAGCACAGATACGCAGTATTTT
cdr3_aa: CASSNRQGASTDTQYF

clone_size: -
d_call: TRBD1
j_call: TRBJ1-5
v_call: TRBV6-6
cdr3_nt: TGTGCCAGCAGGCCGACAGGGCGCAATCAGCCCCAGCATTTT
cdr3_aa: CASRPTGRNQPQHF

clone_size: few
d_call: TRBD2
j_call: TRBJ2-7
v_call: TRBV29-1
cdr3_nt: TGCAGCGTCGCATTACTAGCGGGAGGGGGCAACGAGCAGTACTTC
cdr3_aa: CSVALLAGGGNEQYF

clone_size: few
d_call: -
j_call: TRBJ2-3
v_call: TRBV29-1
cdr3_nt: TGCAGCGTTGACACAGATACGCAGTATTTT
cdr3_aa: CSVDTDTQYF

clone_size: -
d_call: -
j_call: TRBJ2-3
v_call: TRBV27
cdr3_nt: TGTGCCAGCATCGGTCCTCCAGATACGCAGTATTTT
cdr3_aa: CASIGPPDTQYF

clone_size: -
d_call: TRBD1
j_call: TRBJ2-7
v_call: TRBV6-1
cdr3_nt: TGTGCCAGCAGTGTCTCACAGGGGAGCTTGAAGGAGCAGTACTTC
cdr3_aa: CASSVSQGSLKEQYF

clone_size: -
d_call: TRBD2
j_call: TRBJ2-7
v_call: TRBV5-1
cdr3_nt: TGCGCCAGCAGCTTGGGAATAGCGGGAGACCAATACGAGCAGTACTTC
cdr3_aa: CASSLGIAGDQYEQYF